This is a list of T cell receptor beta chains from one sample in a study of control samples from healthy donors and cancer patients. Produced via immunoSEQ multiplex PCR; TCRdb's table is partial and in-frame only. The table lists 170,000 or so clones, 90% to 95% of them singletons. Sequenced input: blood. The source of these receptors is a woman between 18 and 30 years old in good health. CDR3s include the opening cysteine and the closing phenylalanine or tryptophan. The order of the fields is clone size, V gene, D gene, J gene, CDR3 DNA, CDR3 protein. A D gene is named only where the DNA matches it firmly. Clone size is shown for a subset of rows, as once, few, many or a class of expanded clone.

clone size: -
V gene: TRBV5-4
D gene: -
J gene: TRBJ1-1
CDR3 DNA: TGTGCCAGCAGCTTGAACGGGGGCGCGGGAGCTTTCTTT
CDR3 protein: CASSLNGGAGAFF

clone size: -
V gene: TRBV28
D gene: -
J gene: TRBJ2-6
CDR3 DNA: TGTGCCAGCAGTTCCCTCGGCGACTCTGGGGCCAACGTCCTGACTTTC
CDR3 protein: CASSSLGDSGANVLTF

clone size: -
V gene: TRBV6-5
D gene: TRBD1
J gene: TRBJ2-7
CDR3 DNA: TGTGCCAGCAGTTACTCGGGGGACAGGGGCTACGAGCAGTACTTC
CDR3 protein: CASSYSGDRGYEQYF

clone size: few
V gene: TRBV4-3
D gene: -
J gene: TRBJ1-3
CDR3 DNA: TGCGCCAGCAGCCGAACCGACGCTCACTCTGGAAACACCATATATTTT
CDR3 protein: CASSRTDAHSGNTIYF

clone size: -
V gene: TRBV25-1
D gene: TRBD1
J gene: TRBJ2-1
CDR3 DNA: TGTGCCAGCAGCCGGGGGGACAGGGGCCCCTACAATGAGCAGTTCTTC
CDR3 protein: CASSRGDRGPYNEQFF

clone size: -
V gene: TRBV19
D gene: -
J gene: TRBJ1-2
CDR3 DNA: TGTGCCAGTAACCGCCCCACAACCCGAGGCTATGGCTACACCTTC
CDR3 protein: CASNRPTTRGYGYTF

clone size: once
V gene: TRBV19
D gene: -
J gene: TRBJ1-6
CDR3 DNA: TGTGCCAGTAGTATATGGGGGGCGTCACCCCTCCACTTT
CDR3 protein: CASSIWGASPLHF

clone size: -
V gene: TRBV18
D gene: TRBD1
J gene: TRBJ1-6
CDR3 DNA: TGTGCCAGTTTCACAGGGGGAAATTCACCCCTCCACTTT
CDR3 protein: CASFTGGNSPLHF

clone size: -
V gene: TRBV7-6
D gene: TRBD2
J gene: TRBJ2-3
CDR3 DNA: TGTGCCAGCAGCCCCAGCGGGGGGAGCACAGATACGCAGTATTTT
CDR3 protein: CASSPSGGSTDTQYF

clone size: -
V gene: TRBV6-5
D gene: -
J gene: TRBJ1-5
CDR3 DNA: TGTGCCAGCAGCCGCTCCATGGGAAGCAATCAGCCCCAGCATTTT
CDR3 protein: CASSRSMGSNQPQHF

clone size: -
V gene: TRBV4-3
D gene: TRBD1
J gene: TRBJ2-5
CDR3 DNA: TGCGCCAGCAGCCATCGAACAGGGGTTGGAGAGACCCAGTACTTC
CDR3 protein: CASSHRTGVGETQYF

clone size: -
V gene: TRBV4-1
D gene: TRBD2
J gene: TRBJ2-3
CDR3 DNA: TGCGCCAGCAGCCAAGATCCGCTCGGGGGGACAGATACGCAGTATTTT
CDR3 protein: CASSQDPLGGTDTQYF

clone size: -
V gene: TRBV19
D gene: TRBD1
J gene: TRBJ1-2
CDR3 DNA: TGTGCCAGTAGTCCCCTGGGAGGACAGGGGAAGGATGGCTACACCTTC
CDR3 protein: CASSPLGGQGKDGYTF

clone size: -
V gene: TRBV29-1
D gene: -
J gene: TRBJ1-1
CDR3 DNA: TGCAGAGTTACTATCCAGGGGAAGGACACTGAAGCTTTCTTT
CDR3 protein: CRVTIQGKDTEAFF

clone size: -
V gene: TRBV4-3
D gene: TRBD1
J gene: TRBJ2-1
CDR3 DNA: TGCGCCAGCAGCCAAGACCCCTCCGGGACAGGGGGCTCCAATGAGCAGTTCTTC
CDR3 protein: CASSQDPSGTGGSNEQFF

clone size: -
V gene: TRBV7-8
D gene: -
J gene: TRBJ2-1
CDR3 DNA: TGTGCCAGCAGCTTTCTGGACCCTCGGGGTGAGCAGTTCTTC
CDR3 protein: CASSFLDPRGEQFF

clone size: -
V gene: TRBV9
D gene: -
J gene: TRBJ2-5
CDR3 DNA: TGTGCCAGCAGCGTAGATAGGGGGACCCAGTACTTC
CDR3 protein: CASSVDRGTQYF

clone size: -
V gene: TRBV29-1
D gene: TRBD1
J gene: TRBJ1-4
CDR3 DNA: TGCAGCGCTGAAAGTGGACAGGGGATTGAAAAACTGTTTTTT
CDR3 protein: CSAESGQGIEKLFF

clone size: -
V gene: TRBV19
D gene: -
J gene: TRBJ1-4
CDR3 DNA: TGTGCCAGTAGCCCGGGCCTTGGGATCGGGGGTCGGGGGGAAAAACTGTTTTTT
CDR3 protein: CASSPGLGIGGRGEKLFF

clone size: -
V gene: TRBV4-2
D gene: -
J gene: TRBJ1-4
CDR3 DNA: TGTGCCAGCAGCCCCACAACCCCACAGGGATACGAAAAACTGTTTTTT
CDR3 protein: CASSPTTPQGYEKLFF

clone size: once
V gene: TRBV28
D gene: -
J gene: TRBJ1-5
CDR3 DNA: TGTGCCAGCAACAATGGGTGGGGCCGCGATCAGCCCCAGCATTTT
CDR3 protein: CASNNGWGRDQPQHF

clone size: -
V gene: TRBV28
D gene: TRBD1
J gene: TRBJ1-2
CDR3 DNA: TGTGCCAGCACCCCAGACAGGGGGAACTATGGCTACACCTTC
CDR3 protein: CASTPDRGNYGYTF

clone size: -
V gene: TRBV15
D gene: -
J gene: TRBJ2-4
CDR3 DNA: TGTGCCACCAGCAGAGCCCCCTTGCATTCCATTCAGTACTTC
CDR3 protein: CATSRAPLHSIQYF

clone size: -
V gene: TRBV2
D gene: TRBD1
J gene: TRBJ1-1
CDR3 DNA: TGTGCCAGCAGCCCCGGGACAGGGGGCCGTGGTGGCACTGAAGCTTTCTTT
CDR3 protein: CASSPGTGGRGGTEAFF